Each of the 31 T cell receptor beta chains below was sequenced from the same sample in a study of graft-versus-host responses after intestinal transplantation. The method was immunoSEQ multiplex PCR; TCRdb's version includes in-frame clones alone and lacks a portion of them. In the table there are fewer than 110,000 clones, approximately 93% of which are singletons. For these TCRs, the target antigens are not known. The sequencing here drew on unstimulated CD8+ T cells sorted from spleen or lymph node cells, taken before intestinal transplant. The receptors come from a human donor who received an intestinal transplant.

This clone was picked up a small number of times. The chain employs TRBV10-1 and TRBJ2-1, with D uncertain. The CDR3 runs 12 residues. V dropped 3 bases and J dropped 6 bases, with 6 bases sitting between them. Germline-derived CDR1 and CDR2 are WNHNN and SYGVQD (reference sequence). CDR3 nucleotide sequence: TGCGCCAGCAGTGAACAAGGCAATGAGCAGTTCTTC. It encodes CASSEQGNEQFF.

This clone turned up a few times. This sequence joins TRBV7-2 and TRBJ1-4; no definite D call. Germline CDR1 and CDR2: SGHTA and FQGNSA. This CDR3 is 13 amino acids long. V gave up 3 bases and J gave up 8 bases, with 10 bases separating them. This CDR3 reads CASSFIEQEKLFF. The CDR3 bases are TGTGCCAGCAGCTTTATTGAACAGGAAAAACTGTTTTTT.

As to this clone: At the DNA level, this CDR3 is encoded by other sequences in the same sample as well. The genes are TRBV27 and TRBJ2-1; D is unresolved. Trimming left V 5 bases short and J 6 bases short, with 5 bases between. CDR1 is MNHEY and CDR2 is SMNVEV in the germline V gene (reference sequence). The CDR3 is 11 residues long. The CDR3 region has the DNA TGTGCCAGCAGTCCGGGCAATGAGCAGTTCTTC. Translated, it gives CASSPGNEQFF.

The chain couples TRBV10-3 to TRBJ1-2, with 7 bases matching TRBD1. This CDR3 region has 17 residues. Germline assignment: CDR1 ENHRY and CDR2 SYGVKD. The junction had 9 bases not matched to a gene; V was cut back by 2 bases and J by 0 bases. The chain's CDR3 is CAISEPFGQAANYGYTF. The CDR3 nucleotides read TGTGCCATCAGTGAGCCCTTCGGACAGGCAGCTAACTATGGCTACACCTTC.

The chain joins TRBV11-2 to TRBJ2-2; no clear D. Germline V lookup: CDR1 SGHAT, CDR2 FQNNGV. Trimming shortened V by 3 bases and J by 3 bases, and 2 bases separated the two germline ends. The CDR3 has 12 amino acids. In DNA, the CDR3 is TGTGCCAGCAGCTTGCACACCGGGGAGCTGTTTTTT. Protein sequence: CASSLHTGELFF.

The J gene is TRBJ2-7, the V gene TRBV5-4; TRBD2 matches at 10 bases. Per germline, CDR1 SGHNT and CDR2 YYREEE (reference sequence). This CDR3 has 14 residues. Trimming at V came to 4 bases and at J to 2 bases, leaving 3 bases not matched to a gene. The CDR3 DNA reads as TGTGCCAGCAGCCCAGCGGGGGGGGCCTACGAGCAGTACTTC. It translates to CASSPAGGAYEQYF.

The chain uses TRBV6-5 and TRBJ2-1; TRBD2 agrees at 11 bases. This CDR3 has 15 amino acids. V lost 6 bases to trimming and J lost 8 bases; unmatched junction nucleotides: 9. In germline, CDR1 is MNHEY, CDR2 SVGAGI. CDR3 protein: CASRSLAGGSDEQFF. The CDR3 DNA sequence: TGTGCCAGCAGGTCCCTAGCGGGGGGCTCGGATGAGCAGTTCTTC.

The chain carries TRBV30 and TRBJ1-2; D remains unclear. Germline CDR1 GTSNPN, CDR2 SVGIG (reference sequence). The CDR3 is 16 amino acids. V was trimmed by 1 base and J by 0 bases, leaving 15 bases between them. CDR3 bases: TGTGCCTGGAGTGAGTTTTTAGGAGCTACTAACTATGGCTACACCTTC. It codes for CAWSEFLGATNYGYTF.

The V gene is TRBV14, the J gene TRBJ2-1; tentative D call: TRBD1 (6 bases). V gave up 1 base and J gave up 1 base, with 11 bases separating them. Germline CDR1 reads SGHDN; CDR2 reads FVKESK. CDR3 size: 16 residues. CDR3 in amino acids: CASSQVAGVSYNEQFF. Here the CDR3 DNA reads TGTGCCAGCAGCCAAGTGGCAGGGGTTTCCTACAATGAGCAGTTCTTC.

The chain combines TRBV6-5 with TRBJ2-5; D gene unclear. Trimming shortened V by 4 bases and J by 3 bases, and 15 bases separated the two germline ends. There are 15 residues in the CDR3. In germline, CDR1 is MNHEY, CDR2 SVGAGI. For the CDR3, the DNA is TGTGCCAGCAGTTTACACGGTGGGGTCGAAGAGACCCAGTACTTC. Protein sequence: CASSLHGGVEETQYF.

The DNA for the CDR3 is TGTGCCATCACCAAAGGGTCTAGCGGGACCGATTCCTACGAGCAGTACTTC. Protein: CAITKGSSGTDSYEQYF. The gene calls are TRBV10-3 and TRBJ2-7; the match to TRBD2 covers 9 bases. Germline loops: CDR1 ENHRY, CDR2 SYGVKD. The CDR3 is made up of 17 amino acids. Unmatched junction bases numbered 14, after V lost 7 bases and J lost 1 base.

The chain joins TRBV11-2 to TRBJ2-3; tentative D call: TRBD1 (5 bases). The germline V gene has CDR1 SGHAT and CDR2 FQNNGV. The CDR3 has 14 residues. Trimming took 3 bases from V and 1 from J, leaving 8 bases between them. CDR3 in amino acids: CASSFSQGTDTQYF. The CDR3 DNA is TGTGCCAGCAGCTTCTCACAGGGCACAGATACGCAGTATTTT. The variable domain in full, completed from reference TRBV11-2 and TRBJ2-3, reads EAGVAQSPRYKIIEKRQSVAFWCNPISGHATLYWYQQILGQGPKLLIQFQNNGVVDDSQLPKDRFSAERLKGVDSTLKIQPAKLEDSAVYLCASSFSQGTDTQYFGPGTRLTVL.

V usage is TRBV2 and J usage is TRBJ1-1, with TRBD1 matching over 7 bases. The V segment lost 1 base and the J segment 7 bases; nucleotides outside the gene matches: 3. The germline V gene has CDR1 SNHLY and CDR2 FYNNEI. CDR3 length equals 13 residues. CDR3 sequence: CASSEGTGLEAFF. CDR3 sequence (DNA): TGTGCCAGCAGTGAAGGGACAGGACTTGAAGCTTTCTTT.

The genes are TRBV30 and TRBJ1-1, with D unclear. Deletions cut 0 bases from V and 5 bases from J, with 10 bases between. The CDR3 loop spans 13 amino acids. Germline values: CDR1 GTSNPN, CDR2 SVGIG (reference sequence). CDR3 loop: CAWSVWGGTEAFF. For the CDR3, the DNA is TGTGCCTGGAGTGTATGGGGAGGGACTGAAGCTTTCTTT.

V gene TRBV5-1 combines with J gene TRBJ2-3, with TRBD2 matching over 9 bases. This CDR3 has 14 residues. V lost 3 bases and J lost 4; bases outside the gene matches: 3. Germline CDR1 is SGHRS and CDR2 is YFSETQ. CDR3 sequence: CASSWGTSPDTQYF. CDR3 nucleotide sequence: TGCGCCAGCAGCTGGGGGACTAGCCCAGATACGCAGTATTTT. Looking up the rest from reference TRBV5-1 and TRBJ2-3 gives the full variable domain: KAGVTQTPRYLIKTRGQQVTLSCSPISGHRSVSWYQQTPGQGLQFLFEYFSETQRNKGNFPGRFSGRQFSNSRSEMNVSTLELGDSALYLCASSWGTSPDTQYFGPGTRLTVL.

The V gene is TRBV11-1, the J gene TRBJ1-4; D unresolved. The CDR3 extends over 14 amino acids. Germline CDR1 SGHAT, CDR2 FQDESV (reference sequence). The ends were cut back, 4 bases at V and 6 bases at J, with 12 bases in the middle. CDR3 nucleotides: TGTGCCAGCAGCTGGGGAAGTTCCGATGAAAAACTGTTTTTT. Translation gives CASSWGSSDEKLFF.

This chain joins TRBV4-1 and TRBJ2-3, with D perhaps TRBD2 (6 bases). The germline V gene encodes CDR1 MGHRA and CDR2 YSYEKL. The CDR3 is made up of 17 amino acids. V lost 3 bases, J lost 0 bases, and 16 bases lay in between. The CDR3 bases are TGCGCCAGCAGCCAGGCACCTGGGGGGACTAGCACAGATACGCAGTATTTT. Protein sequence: CASSQAPGGTSTDTQYF.

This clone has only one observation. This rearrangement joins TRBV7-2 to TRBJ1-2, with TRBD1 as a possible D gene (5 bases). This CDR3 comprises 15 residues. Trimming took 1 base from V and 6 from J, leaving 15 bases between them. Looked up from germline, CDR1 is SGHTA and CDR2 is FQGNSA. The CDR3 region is CASSLEGAGFDGYTF. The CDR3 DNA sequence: TGTGCCAGCAGCTTAGAAGGGGCGGGTTTCGATGGCTACACCTTC.

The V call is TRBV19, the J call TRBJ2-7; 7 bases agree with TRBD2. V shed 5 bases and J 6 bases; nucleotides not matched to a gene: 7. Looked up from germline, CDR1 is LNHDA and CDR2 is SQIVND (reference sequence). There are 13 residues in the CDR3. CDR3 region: CASSLSGTTEQYF. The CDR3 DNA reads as TGTGCCAGTAGTCTATCCGGGACTACCGAGCAGTACTTC.

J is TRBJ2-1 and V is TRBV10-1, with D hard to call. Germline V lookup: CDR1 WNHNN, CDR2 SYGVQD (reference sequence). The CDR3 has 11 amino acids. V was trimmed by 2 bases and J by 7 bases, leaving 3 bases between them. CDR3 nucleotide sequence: TGCGCCAGCAGTGAGCGTAATGAGCAGTTCTTC. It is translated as CASSERNEQFF.

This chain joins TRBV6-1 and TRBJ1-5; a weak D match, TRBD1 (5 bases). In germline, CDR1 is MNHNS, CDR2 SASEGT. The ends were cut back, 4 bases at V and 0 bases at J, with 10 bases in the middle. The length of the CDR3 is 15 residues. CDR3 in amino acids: CASSVGEYSNQPQHF. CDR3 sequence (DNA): TGTGCCAGCAGTGTGGGGGAATATAGCAATCAGCCCCAGCATTTT.

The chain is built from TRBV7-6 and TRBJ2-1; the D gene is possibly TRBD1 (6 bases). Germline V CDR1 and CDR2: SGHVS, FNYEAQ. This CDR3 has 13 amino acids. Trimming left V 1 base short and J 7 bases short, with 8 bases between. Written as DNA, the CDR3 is TGTGCCAGCAGCTTAGAGAGGGGGAATGAGCAGTTCTTC. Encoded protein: CASSLERGNEQFF.

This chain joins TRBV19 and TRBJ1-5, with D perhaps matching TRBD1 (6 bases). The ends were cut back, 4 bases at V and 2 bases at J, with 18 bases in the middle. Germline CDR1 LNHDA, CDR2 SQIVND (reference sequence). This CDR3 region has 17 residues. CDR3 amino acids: CASSTGTFIAGNQPQHF. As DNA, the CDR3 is TGTGCCAGTAGTACCGGGACATTCATCGCAGGCAATCAGCCCCAGCATTTT.

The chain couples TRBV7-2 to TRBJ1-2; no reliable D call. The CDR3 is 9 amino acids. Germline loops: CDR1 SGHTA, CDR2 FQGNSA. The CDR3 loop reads CGGGYGYTF. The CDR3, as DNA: TGTGGGGGTGGCTATGGCTACACCTTC.

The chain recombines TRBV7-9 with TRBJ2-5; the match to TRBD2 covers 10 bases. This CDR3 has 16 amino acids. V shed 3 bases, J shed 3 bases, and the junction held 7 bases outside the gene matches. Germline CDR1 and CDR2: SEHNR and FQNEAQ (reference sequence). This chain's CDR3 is CASSFPEGTSEETQYF. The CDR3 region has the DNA TGTGCCAGCAGCTTCCCTGAAGGGACTAGCGAAGAGACCCAGTACTTC.

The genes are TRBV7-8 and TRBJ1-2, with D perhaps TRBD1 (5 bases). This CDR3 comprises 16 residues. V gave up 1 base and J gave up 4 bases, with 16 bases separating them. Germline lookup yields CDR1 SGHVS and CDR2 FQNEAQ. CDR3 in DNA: TGTGCCAGCAGCTTAGACGGCTTCAGGGAAGCCTATGGCTACACCTTC. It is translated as CASSLDGFREAYGYTF.

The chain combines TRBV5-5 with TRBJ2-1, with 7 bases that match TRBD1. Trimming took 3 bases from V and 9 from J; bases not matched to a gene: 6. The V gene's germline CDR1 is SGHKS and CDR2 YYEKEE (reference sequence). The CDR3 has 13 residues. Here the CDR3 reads CASSYEGAIEQFF. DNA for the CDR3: TGTGCCAGCAGCTACGAGGGGGCTATTGAGCAGTTCTTC.

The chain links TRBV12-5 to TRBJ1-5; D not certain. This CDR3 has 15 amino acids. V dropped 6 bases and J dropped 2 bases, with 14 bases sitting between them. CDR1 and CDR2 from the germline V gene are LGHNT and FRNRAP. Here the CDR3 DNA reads TGTGCTAGTGGAGACTCAAGGGAGGGCAATCAGCCCCAGCATTTT. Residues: CASGDSREGNQPQHF. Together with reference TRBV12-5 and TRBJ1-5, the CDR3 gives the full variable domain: DARVTQTPRHKVTEMGQEVTMRCQPILGHNTVFWYRQTMMQGLELLAYFRNRAPLDDSGMPKDRFSAEMPDATLATLKIQPSEPRDSAVYFCASGDSREGNQPQHFGDGTRLSIL.

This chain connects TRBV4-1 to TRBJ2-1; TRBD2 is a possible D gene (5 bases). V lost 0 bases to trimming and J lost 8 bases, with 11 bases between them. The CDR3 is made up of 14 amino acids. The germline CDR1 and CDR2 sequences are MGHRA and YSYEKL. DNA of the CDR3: TGCGCCAGCAGCCAAGACGGGGTCCCGGATGAGCAGTTCTTC. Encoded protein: CASSQDGVPDEQFF.

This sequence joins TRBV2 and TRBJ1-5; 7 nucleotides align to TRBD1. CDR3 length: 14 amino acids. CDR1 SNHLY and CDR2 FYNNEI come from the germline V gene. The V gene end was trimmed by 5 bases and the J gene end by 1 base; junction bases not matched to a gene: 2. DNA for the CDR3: TGTGCCAGCAGTCCGGGACAGAGCAATCAGCCCCAGCATTTT. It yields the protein CASSPGQSNQPQHF.

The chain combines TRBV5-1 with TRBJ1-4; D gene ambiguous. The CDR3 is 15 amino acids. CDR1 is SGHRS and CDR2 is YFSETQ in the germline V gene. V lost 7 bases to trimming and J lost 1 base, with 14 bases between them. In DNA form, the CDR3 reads TGCGCCAGCCGCGATGAAAGAGGAACTAATGAAAAACTGTTTTTT. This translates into CASRDERGTNEKLFF. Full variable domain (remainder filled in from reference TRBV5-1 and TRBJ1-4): KAGVTQTPRYLIKTRGQQVTLSCSPISGHRSVSWYQQTPGQGLQFLFEYFSETQRNKGNFPGRFSGRQFSNSRSEMNVSTLELGDSALYLCASRDERGTNEKLFFGSGTQLSVL.